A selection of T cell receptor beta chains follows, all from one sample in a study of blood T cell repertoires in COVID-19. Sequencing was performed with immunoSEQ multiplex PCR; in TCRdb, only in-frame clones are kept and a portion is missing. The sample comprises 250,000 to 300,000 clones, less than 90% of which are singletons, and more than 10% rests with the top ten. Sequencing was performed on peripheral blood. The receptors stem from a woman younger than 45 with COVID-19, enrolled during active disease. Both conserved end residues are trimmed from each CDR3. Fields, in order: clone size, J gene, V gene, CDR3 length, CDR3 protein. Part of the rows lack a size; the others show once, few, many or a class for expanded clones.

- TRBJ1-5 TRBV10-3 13 AISPGAGGNQPQH
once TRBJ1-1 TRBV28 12 ASSLQVLNTEAF
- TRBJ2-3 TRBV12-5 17 ASGYPPTPRDRDTDTQY
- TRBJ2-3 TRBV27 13 ASSFKRGGTDTQY
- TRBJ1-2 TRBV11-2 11 ASSPGQGFGYT
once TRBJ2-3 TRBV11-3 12 ASSLRDGTDTQY
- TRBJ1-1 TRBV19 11 ASTHGPNTEAF
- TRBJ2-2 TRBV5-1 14 ASSRWTSGGSGELF
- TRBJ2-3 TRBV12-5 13 ASGLTRVGTDTQY
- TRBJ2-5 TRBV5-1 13 ASSLGAGGRETQY
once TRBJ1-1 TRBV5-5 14 ASSPWWGQGNTEAF
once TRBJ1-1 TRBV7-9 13 ASSSYRGLNTEAF
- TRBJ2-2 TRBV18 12 ASSPPLGTGELF
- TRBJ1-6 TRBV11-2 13 ASSLAGLLNSPLH
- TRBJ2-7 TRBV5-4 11 ASSYNARVEQY
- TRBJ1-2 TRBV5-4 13 ASQGGPLEGYGYT
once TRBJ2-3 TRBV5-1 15 ASSPLTSGGGTDTQY
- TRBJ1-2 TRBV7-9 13 ASSLPQGHYYGYT
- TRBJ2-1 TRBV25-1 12 ASRKRGDYNEQF
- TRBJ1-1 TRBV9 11 ASMTGVNTEAF
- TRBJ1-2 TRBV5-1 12 ASSLQGRADGYT
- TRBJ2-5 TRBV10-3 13 AISEPLAGEETQY
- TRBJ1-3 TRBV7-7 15 ASSFRDVGLSGNTIY
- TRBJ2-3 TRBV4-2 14 ASSHGAAGGVNTQY
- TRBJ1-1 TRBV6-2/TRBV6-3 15 ASSYSTSDIINTEAF
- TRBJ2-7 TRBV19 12 ASSRTGKNYEQY
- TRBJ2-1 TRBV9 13 ASSARLALYNEQF
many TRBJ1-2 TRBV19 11 ARPGTGHYGYT
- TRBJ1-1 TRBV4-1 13 ATTSYGTGNTEAF
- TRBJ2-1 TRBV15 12 ATSIPEGANEQF
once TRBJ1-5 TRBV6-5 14 ASSYEVIGGNQPQH
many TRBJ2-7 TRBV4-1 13 ASSQVQSSLYEQY
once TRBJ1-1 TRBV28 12 ASSFPWGGTEAF
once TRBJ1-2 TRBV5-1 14 ASRTRDRGRERGYT
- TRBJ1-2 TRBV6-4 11 ASSDNSGFGYT
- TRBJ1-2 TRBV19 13 ASSLEEGSHYGYT
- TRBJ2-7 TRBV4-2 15 ASSQETQTSVSYEQY
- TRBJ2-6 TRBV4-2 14 ASSPGTGSGANVLT
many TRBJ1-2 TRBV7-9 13 ASSPPLTGHYGYT
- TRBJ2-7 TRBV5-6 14 ASSLFLTDASIEQY
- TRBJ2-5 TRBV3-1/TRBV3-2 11 ASCPWAEETQY
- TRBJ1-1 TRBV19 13 ASMALGPQGTEAF
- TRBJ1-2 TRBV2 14 ASRVMAGAVSYGYT
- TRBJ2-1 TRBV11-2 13 ASSSGLAGASEQF
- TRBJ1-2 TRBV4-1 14 ASSQGAGTGRYGYT
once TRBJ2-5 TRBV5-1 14 ASSGGAGGNQETQY